These 20 T cell receptor beta chains came from one sample sequenced in a study of cytomegalovirus exposure and HLA in healthy donors. 13 Jbeta primers and 60 Vbeta primers were used for the PCR. Clones were sequenced by immunoSEQ multiplex PCR, and TCRdb holds only the in-frame ones, with some missing. The sample lists hundreds of thousands of clones, more than 55% occurring once. Sequenced sample: PBMCs. These receptors all stem from a female donor in good health and CMV-seronegative.

This clone appeared once. The V and J genes are TRBV5-1 and TRBJ2-1; 9 nucleotides agree with TRBD2. Germline trimming cut 4 bases from V and 4 bases from J; bases unmatched to any gene: 9. This CDR3 is built from 16 residues. The germline V gene has CDR1 SGHRS and CDR2 YFSETQ. In DNA, the CDR3 is TGCGCCAGCAGCGTGCGCCTAGCGGGACCTTACAATGAGCAGTTCTTC. It yields the protein CASSVRLAGPYNEQFF.

This chain links TRBV28 with TRBJ2-2; D is uncertain. Per the germline V gene, CDR1 is MDHEN and CDR2 is SYDVKM. Trimming pared 6 bases from V and 0 bases from J, leaving 8 bases between. The CDR3 contains 14 residues. CDR3 nucleotide sequence: TGTGCCAGCAGACCCACAGCGAACACCGGGGAGCTGTTTTTT. As protein: CASRPTANTGELFF.

The chain uses TRBV30 and TRBJ1-1, with no clear D. The V end was cut by 2 bases, the J end by 4 bases, with 5 bases between. The V gene's germline CDR1 is GTSNPN and CDR2 SVGIG (reference sequence). The CDR3 is 11 residues long. In nucleotides, the CDR3 is TGTGCCTGGAGTATGAGCACTGAAGCTTTCTTT. It codes for CAWSMSTEAFF.

The V gene is TRBV11-2, the J gene TRBJ2-5; 8 bases are shared with TRBD2. The end of the DNA fits TRBJ2-7 better, so the J call may be wrong. The germline CDR1 and CDR2 sequences are SGHAT and FQNNGV. The CDR3 length is 18 residues. CDR3 DNA sequence: TGTGCCAGCAGCTTACCCGGCGGAGCGCGGGAGGACCCCTACGAGCAGTACTTC. It encodes CASSLPGGAREDPYEQYF.

The V and J genes are TRBV5-1 and TRBJ2-5, with 7 bases identical to TRBD1. The junction had 7 bases not matched to a gene; V was cut back by 3 bases and J by 5 bases. Germline V CDR1 and CDR2: SGHRS, YFSETQ. The CDR3 is 14 residues long. The CDR3 DNA reads as TGCGCCAGCAGCTGGAACAGGGGTCAGGAGACCCAGTACTTC. It specifies CASSWNRGQETQYF.

This chain uses TRBV7-9 with TRBJ2-7; D may be TRBD2 (5 bases). Germline loops: CDR1 SEHNR, CDR2 FQNEAQ (reference sequence). The CDR3 loop spans 15 amino acids. V shed 1 base and J shed 0 bases, with 10 bases lying between them. The CDR3 nucleotides are TGTGCCAGCAGCTTAGGTTCCGGGGTCTCCTACGAGCAGTACTTC. This sequence encodes CASSLGSGVSYEQYF. Combining the CDR3 with reference TRBV7-9 and TRBJ2-7 gives the whole variable domain DTGVSQNPRHKITKRGQNVTFRCDPISEHNRLYWYRQTLGQGPEFLTYFQNEAQLEKSRLLSDRFSAERPKGSFSTLEIQRTEQGDSAMYLCASSLGSGVSYEQYFGPGTRLTVT.

The genes are TRBV28 and TRBJ2-5; TRBD2 matches 11 bases. CDR3 length: 17 amino acids. Germline assignment: CDR1 MDHEN and CDR2 SYDVKM. With 0 bases clipped from V and 2 bases from J, the junction kept 5 bases outside the gene matches. The CDR3 spells CASSLWTSGTRQETQYF. CDR3 in DNA: TGTGCCAGCAGTTTATGGACTAGCGGGACCCGACAAGAGACCCAGTACTTC.

The gene calls are TRBV2 and TRBJ1-5; D unresolved. The germline gives CDR1 SNHLY, CDR2 FYNNEI. With 5 bases removed from V and 15 bases from J, the gap between germline ends came to 17 bases. The CDR3 loop spans 12 amino acids. The CDR3 sequence: CASSTGVGSPHF. The CDR3 DNA sequence: TGTGCCAGCAGTACGGGTGTCGGGAGTCCGCATTTT.

The rearrangement joins TRBV7-9 to TRBJ2-7; a weak D match, TRBD2 (6 bases). The germline gives CDR1 SEHNR, CDR2 FQNEAQ (reference sequence). Trimming left V 3 bases short and J 2 bases short, with 14 bases between. This CDR3 is 15 amino acids long. Here the CDR3 reads CASSLEGVPTYEQYF. The CDR3 nucleotides are TGTGCCAGCAGCTTGGAGGGTGTCCCAACCTACGAGCAGTACTTC.

The chain uses TRBV6-5 and TRBJ1-2; possible D gene TRBD1, 5 bases. Germline V gene data show CDR1 as MNHEY and CDR2 as SVGAGI. V lost 4 bases and J 7 bases, leaving 19 bases between the germline ends. The CDR3 is 15 amino acids. The CDR3 sequence: CASSSRQRLYFGYTF. For the CDR3, the DNA is TGTGCCAGCAGTTCCCGACAGCGACTTTACTTTGGCTACACCTTC.

There are a few counts of this clone. This chain uses TRBV18 with TRBJ2-5; 7 bases fit TRBD1. Per the germline V gene, CDR1 is KGHSH and CDR2 is LQKENI. Germline trimming cut 6 bases from V and 1 base from J; bases unmatched to any gene: 5. This CDR3 has 14 residues. This chain's CDR3 is CASSPRTGQETQYF. CDR3 sequence (DNA): TGTGCCAGCTCTCCTAGGACAGGCCAAGAGACCCAGTACTTC.

The V gene is TRBV4-1, the J gene TRBJ2-7, with a possible D match to TRBD1 (6 bases). Germline V lookup: CDR1 MGHRA, CDR2 YSYEKL. CDR3 length: 16 amino acids. The V gene lost 0 bases and the J gene lost 2 bases, with 14 bases spanning the gap. The CDR3, as DNA: TGCGCCAGCAGCCAAGATAGGGGGACGGCTACCTACGAGCAGTACTTC. Translated: CASSQDRGTATYEQYF.

Worth noting for this clone: Other DNA sequences in this sample translate to the same CDR3. The genes are TRBV2 and TRBJ1-3; D gene unclear. This CDR3 has 11 residues. Trimming took 8 bases from V and 8 from J, leaving 10 bases between them. Germline lookup yields CDR1 SNHLY and CDR2 FYNNEI. The CDR3 sequence is CASCREYTIYF. The DNA of the CDR3 is TGTGCCAGCTGTCGGGAATACACCATATATTTT.

The chain links TRBV27 to TRBJ1-2, with TRBD1 matching 9 bases. The CDR3 totals 16 residues. With 4 bases clipped from V and 2 bases from J, the junction kept 8 bases outside the gene matches. The germline gives CDR1 MNHEY, CDR2 SMNVEV (reference sequence). This CDR3 reads CASSSRTGQGNYGYTF. CDR3 DNA sequence: TGTGCCAGCAGTTCAAGGACCGGACAGGGGAACTATGGCTACACCTTC.

This clone occurred a few times. The chain links TRBV11-3 to TRBJ2-2; D gene uncertain. Germline CDR1 SGHNT, CDR2 YENEEA. Trimming took 3 bases from V and 7 from J, leaving 3 bases between them. The CDR3 covers 11 residues. The CDR3: CASSFFGELFF. The DNA for the CDR3 is TGTGCCAGCAGCTTCTTCGGGGAGCTGTTTTTT. The variable domain in full, completed from reference TRBV11-3 and TRBJ2-2, reads EAGVVQSPRYKIIEKKQPVAFWCNPISGHNTLYWYLQNLGQGPELLIRYENEEAVDDSQLPKDRFSAERLKGVDSTLKIQPAELGDSAVYLCASSFFGELFFGEGSRLTVL.

This sequence joins TRBV7-9 and TRBJ1-1; a weak D match, TRBD1 (5 bases). Germline V CDR1 and CDR2: SEHNR, FQNEAQ (reference sequence). The CDR3 sequence is 14 residues long. Trimming shortened V by 5 bases and J by 7 bases, and 17 bases separated the two germline ends. The CDR3 reads CASSHPRGDSEAFF. In DNA form, the CDR3 reads TGTGCCAGCAGCCACCCAAGGGGCGATAGTGAAGCTTTCTTT. The complete variable domain, with remaining parts taken from reference TRBV7-9 and TRBJ1-1, reads DTGVSQNPRHKITKRGQNVTFRCDPISEHNRLYWYRQTLGQGPEFLTYFQNEAQLEKSRLLSDRFSAERPKGSFSTLEIQRTEQGDSAMYLCASSHPRGDSEAFFGQGTRLTVV.

The chain combines TRBV7-9 with TRBJ2-7; D remains ambiguous. This CDR3 has 12 residues. Trimming shortened V by 1 base and J by 7 bases, and 8 bases separated the two germline ends. Germline CDR1 is SEHNR and CDR2 is FQNEAQ (reference sequence). In DNA form, the CDR3 reads TGTGCCAGCAGCTTAGAAGCCAATGAGCAGTACTTC. This gives the protein CASSLEANEQYF.

This clone was observed a few times. This chain links TRBV23-1 with TRBJ2-1, with 10 nucleotides matching TRBD2. TRBV23-1 is flagged as an ORF with uncertain function. Trimming took 1 base from V and 5 from J; bases not matched to a gene: 17. This CDR3 spans 20 amino acids. CDR3 coding DNA: TGCGCCAGCAGTCAATTTAAGCTTCCTAGCGGGAGCGCCCGAAACAATGAGCAGTTCTTC. Its translation is CASSQFKLPSGSARNNEQFF.

In this sample, this clone turned up a few times. This rearrangement joins TRBV9 to TRBJ2-5; TRBD2 aligns across 13 bases. Germline V gene sequence: CDR1 SGDLS, CDR2 YYNGEE. Trimming cost V 3 bases and J 5 bases; bases outside gene matches: 4. The CDR3 contains 15 residues. In DNA form, the CDR3 reads TGTGCCAGCAGCGGGGGGACTAGCGGGACGGAGACCCAGTACTTC. Translated: CASSGGTSGTETQYF.

This sequence joins TRBV6-5 and TRBJ2-1; 10 bases fit TRBD2. This CDR3 contains 16 residues. Looked up from germline, CDR1 is MNHEY and CDR2 is SVGAGI. With 4 bases clipped from V and 3 bases from J, the junction kept 6 bases outside the gene matches. CDR3 sequence (DNA): TGTGCCAGCAGTTTACGACTAGCGGGCCTCTACAATGAGCAGTTCTTC. This codes for CASSLRLAGLYNEQFF.